The 9 T cell receptor beta chains below come from one sample, sequenced in a study of blood T cell repertoires in COVID-19. The table came from immunoSEQ multiplex PCR; TCRdb's copy has only in-frame clones and leaves some out. This sample yields about 270,000 clones, of which 85% to 90% are seen a single time; roughly 2.5% belongs to the top ten. Material: PBMCs or T cells enriched from blood (not recorded which). The receptors were sampled from a woman aged 18-30 years who had recovered from COVID-19.

This clone was observed a handful of times. V gene TRBV19 combines with J gene TRBJ1-1, with D perhaps matching TRBD1 (5 bases). V lost 5 bases and J 7 bases, leaving 11 bases between the germline ends. The CDR3 totals 12 residues. CDR1 and CDR2 from the germline V gene are LNHDA and SQIVND (reference sequence). The CDR3 DNA reads TGTGCCAGTAGTGTCTCAGGGTATGAAGCTTTCTTT. This encodes CASSVSGYEAFF.

The chain employs TRBV7-9 and TRBJ2-3; 11 nucleotides match TRBD1. V was pared by 6 bases and J by 6 bases, with 8 bases of the junction left unmatched. The CDR3 covers 15 residues. Germline V gene data show CDR1 as SEHNR and CDR2 as FQNEAQ (reference sequence). CDR3: CASSWGQGEQDTQYF. Here the CDR3 DNA reads TGTGCCAGCAGTTGGGGACAGGGGGAACAGGATACGCAGTATTTT.

The chain couples TRBV7-2 to TRBJ1-2; 9 bases agree with TRBD1. V was clipped by 1 base and J by 1 base; unmatched bases: 7. Looked up from germline, CDR1 is SGHTA and CDR2 is FQGNSA. The CDR3 spans 17 residues. CDR3: CASSLVPGQGYNYGYTF. CDR3 nucleotides: TGTGCCAGCAGCTTAGTCCCGGGACAGGGTTATAACTATGGCTACACCTTC. Together with reference TRBV7-2 and TRBJ1-2, the CDR3 gives the full variable domain: GAGVSQSPSNKVTEKGKDVELRCDPISGHTALYWYRQSLGQGLEFLIYFQGNSAPDKSGLPSDRFSAERTGGSVSTLTIQRTQQEDSAVYLCASSLVPGQGYNYGYTFGSGTRLTVV.

V gene TRBV27 combines with J gene TRBJ1-6; no clear D. The CDR3 totals 14 residues. Germline V CDR1 and CDR2: MNHEY, SMNVEV (reference sequence). V was shortened by 7 bases and J by 1 base, with 8 bases between the two germline ends. DNA of the CDR3: TGTGCCAGCACCCCGTTATCCTATAATTCACCCCTCCACTTT. This translates into CASTPLSYNSPLHF.

The V call is TRBV18, the J call TRBJ2-5, with TRBD2 identical over 12 bases. V gave up 2 bases and J gave up 4 bases; unmatched junction bases: 2. The germline gives CDR1 KGHSH, CDR2 LQKENI. CDR3 length: 15 amino acids. The CDR3 region is CASSPGLAGRETQYF. The CDR3 DNA reads TGTGCCAGCTCACCAGGACTAGCGGGGAGAGAGACCCAGTACTTC.

V and J are TRBV18 and TRBJ1-2; D remains unclear. V was cut by 0 bases and J by 8 bases, with 10 bases left in between. Germline V gives CDR1 KGHSH, CDR2 LQKENI. This CDR3 comprises 13 residues. DNA of the CDR3: TGTGCCAGCTCACCACCACTCAAGGAGGGCTACACCTTC. Its translation is CASSPPLKEGYTF.

The chain is built from TRBV14 and TRBJ2-1; D possibly corresponds to TRBD1 (6 bases). The CDR3 length is 16 residues. The V and J ends lost 3 bases and 1 base respectively, with 13 bases between them. Per the germline V gene, CDR1 is SGHDN and CDR2 is FVKESK. The CDR3 loop reads CASSQEGGYSYNEQFF. As DNA, the CDR3 is TGTGCCAGCAGCCAGGAAGGGGGTTATTCCTACAATGAGCAGTTCTTC.

This chain connects TRBV5-1 to TRBJ2-5, with a weak D call TRBD1 (8 bases). Germline assignment: CDR1 SGHRS and CDR2 YFSETQ. Trimming removed 5 bases at V and 5 bases at J, with 19 bases between. The CDR3 covers 15 residues. CDR3 nucleotides: TGCGCCAGCAGAGAGGGAGGACAGGGAGGGGAGACCCAGTACTTC. Encoded protein: CASREGGQGGETQYF. Full variable domain (missing parts from reference TRBV5-1 and TRBJ2-5): KAGVTQTPRYLIKTRGQQVTLSCSPISGHRSVSWYQQTPGQGLQFLFEYFSETQRNKGNFPGRFSGRQFSNSRSEMNVSTLELGDSALYLCASREGGQGGETQYFGPGTRLLVL.

In DNA, the CDR3 is TGTGCCAGCAGTCGGGCGGGGGTAGGGACCGGGGAGCTGTTTTTT. Its protein product is CASSRAGVGTGELFF. The rearrangement joins TRBV6-5 to TRBJ2-2, with TRBD2 identical over 7 bases. CDR3 size: 15 residues. Trimming removed 5 bases from V and 5 bases from J; junction bases left unmatched: 8. Germline V gives CDR1 MNHEY, CDR2 SVGAGI.